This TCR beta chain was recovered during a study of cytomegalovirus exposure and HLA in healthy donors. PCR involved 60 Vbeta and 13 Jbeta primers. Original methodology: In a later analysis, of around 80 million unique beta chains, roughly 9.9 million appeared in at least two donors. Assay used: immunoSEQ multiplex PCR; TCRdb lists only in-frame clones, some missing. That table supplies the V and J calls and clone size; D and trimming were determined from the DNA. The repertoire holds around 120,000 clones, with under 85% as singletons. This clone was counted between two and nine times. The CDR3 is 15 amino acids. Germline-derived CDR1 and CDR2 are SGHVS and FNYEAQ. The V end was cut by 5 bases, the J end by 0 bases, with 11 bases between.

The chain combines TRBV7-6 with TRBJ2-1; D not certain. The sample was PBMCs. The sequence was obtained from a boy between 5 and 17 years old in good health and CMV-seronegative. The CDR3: CASSLEARSYNEQFF. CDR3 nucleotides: TGTGCCAGCAGCCTCGAGGCACGCTCCTACAATGAGCAGTTCTTC.